The 16 T cell receptor beta chains presented below share a single source sample, sequenced in a study of T cell responses to AZD1222 COVID-19 vaccine. The data were produced by immunoSEQ multiplex PCR, yet TCRdb's version contains in-frame clones alone and is incomplete. The sample shows roughly 150,000 clones, around 85% of them seen only once. The specimen comprised peripheral blood, sampled 28 days after the second AZD1222 dose. These receptors were collected from an adult who received the AZD1222 COVID-19 vaccine.

The V gene is TRBV5-1, the J gene TRBJ1-2; no clear D. Deletions cut 8 bases from V and 0 bases from J, with 8 bases between. This CDR3 is built from 12 residues. Germline V gene lookup returns CDR1 SGHRS and CDR2 YFSETQ. The CDR3 here is CARAPANYGYTF. The CDR3 DNA reads TGCGCCAGAGCACCTGCTAACTATGGCTACACCTTC.

The rearrangement joins TRBV6-1 to TRBJ1-2, with 9 bases lining up with TRBD1. The CDR3 has 16 residues. Trimming at V came to 2 bases and at J to 4 bases, leaving 8 bases not matched to a gene. Per germline, CDR1 MNHNS and CDR2 SASEGT. This chain's CDR3 is CASSESPGQGPYGYTF. In DNA form, the CDR3 reads TGTGCCAGCAGTGAATCCCCGGGACAGGGACCCTATGGCTACACCTTC.

V usage is TRBV27 and J usage is TRBJ2-7, with TRBD1 matching over 10 bases. V was pared by 2 bases and J by 2 bases, with 6 bases of the junction left unmatched. Per germline, CDR1 MNHEY and CDR2 SMNVEV (reference sequence). This CDR3 has 16 residues. CDR3 nucleotide sequence: TGTGCCAGCAGTTTAGTGAGCGGACAGGGGGCCTACGAGCAGTACTTC. It codes for CASSLVSGQGAYEQYF.

In this sample, this clone turned up once. This chain connects TRBV6-9 to TRBJ1-2; a possible D gene is TRBD1 (6 bases). Germline assignment: CDR1 MNHGY and CDR2 SVAAGI. Trimming took off 5 bases at V and 4 bases at J, with 23 bases between the two ends. This CDR3 has 17 residues. The CDR3, as DNA: TGTGCCAGCAGTAGGCCCGGACGGGGGGCTAAATTCTATGGCTACACCTTC. This translates into CASSRPGRGAKFYGYTF.

In this sample, this clone turned up a few times. The genes are TRBV7-7 and TRBJ2-3; a weak D match, TRBD2 (5 bases). V lost 5 bases and J 9 bases, leaving 12 bases between the germline ends. Germline V gene lookup returns CDR1 SSHAT and CDR2 FNYEAQ (reference sequence). The CDR3 runs to 12 residues. The CDR3 spells CASSGPEGTQYF. The CDR3, as DNA: TGTGCCAGCAGCGGCCCAGAGGGCACGCAGTATTTT.

The V and J genes are TRBV3-1 (or the pseudogene TRBV3-2) and TRBJ2-3; TRBD2 matches 14 bases. The V gene's germline CDR1 is LGHDT and CDR2 YNNKEL (reference sequence). With V trimmed by 7 bases and J by 2 bases, 8 bases remained unmatched. The CDR3 covers 17 residues. The CDR3 is CASTPGLAGGLTDTQYF. The CDR3 region has the DNA TGTGCCAGCACCCCCGGACTAGCGGGGGGACTCACAGATACGCAGTATTTT.

The chain couples TRBV19 to TRBJ1-2; the D gene is possibly TRBD1 (6 bases). CDR3 length: 13 amino acids. CDR1 is LNHDA, CDR2 SQIVND, per germline (reference sequence). Trimming left V 3 bases short and J 6 bases short, with 11 bases between. The CDR3 spells CASSIQAGDGYTF. CDR3 nucleotide sequence: TGTGCCAGTAGTATTCAGGCAGGGGATGGCTACACCTTC.

This chain connects TRBV4-3 to TRBJ2-7, with D possibly being TRBD2 (6 bases). This CDR3 has 16 amino acids. Germline V lookup: CDR1 LGHNA, CDR2 YSLEER. Between the trimmed V and J ends, which lost 4 bases and 3 bases, there was a span of 19 bases. CDR3 bases: TGCGCCAGCAGCCCATATAGCCGCACGGACTACTACGAGCAGTACTTC. Amino acid sequence: CASSPYSRTDYYEQYF.

The table lists this clone with a count of one. The chain combines TRBV6-5 with TRBJ1-4; weak D call: TRBD1 (5 bases). From germline, CDR1 is MNHEY and CDR2 SVGAGI. CDR3 length: 14 amino acids. Trimming left V 6 bases short and J 8 bases short, with 16 bases between. In DNA, the CDR3 is TGTGCCAGCAGATCGCAGGGAATAAAGGAAAAACTGTTTTTT. It specifies CASRSQGIKEKLFF.

The chain joins TRBV3-1 (or the pseudogene TRBV3-2) to TRBJ1-1; 7 bases line up with TRBD1. The CDR3 runs 15 residues. Looked up from germline, CDR1 is LGHDT and CDR2 is YNNKEL (reference sequence). Losses at the gene ends were 2 bases for V and 1 base for J; bases not matched to a gene: 4. The CDR3 coding sequence is TGTGCCAGCAGCCAATCCGGGACAGAGAACACTGAAGCTTTCTTT. It yields the protein CASSQSGTENTEAFF.

The rearrangement links TRBV12-3 or TRBV12-4 to TRBJ2-4, with D uncertain. The germline V and J ends were trimmed by 0 bases and 15 bases, with 15 bases remaining between them. The CDR3 has 13 amino acids. CDR3 protein: CASSLAREAGRYF. The CDR3 bases are TGTGCCAGCAGTTTAGCGAGAGAGGCCGGGCGGTACTTC.

This clone appeared a single time. The chain has TRBV4-1 and TRBJ1-1; the D is unclear. This CDR3 is 15 amino acids long. Per the germline V gene, CDR1 is MGHRA and CDR2 is YSYEKL. Trimming cost V 2 bases and J 1 base, with 11 bases left between them. CDR3 loop: CASSQLSQPNTEAFF. For the CDR3, the DNA is TGCGCCAGCAGCCAATTATCTCAGCCGAACACTGAAGCTTTCTTT.

The chain employs TRBV9 and TRBJ2-3; the D is unclear. CDR1 SGDLS and CDR2 YYNGEE come from the germline V gene. This CDR3 has 14 residues. Deletions cut 3 bases from V and 2 bases from J, with 10 bases between. CDR3 protein: CASSERGPTDTQYF. The CDR3 region has the DNA TGTGCCAGCAGCGAACGAGGTCCCACAGATACGCAGTATTTT.

The chain carries TRBV5-1 and TRBJ1-2; maybe TRBD1 (5 bases). The length of the CDR3 is 16 residues. Trimming shortened V by 4 bases and J by 0 bases, and 16 bases separated the two germline ends. CDR1 and CDR2 (germline): SGHRS, YFSETQ. CDR3 residues: CASSPLGRDTNYGYTF. The CDR3 DNA reads as TGCGCCAGCAGCCCCCTGGGCAGGGATACTAACTATGGCTACACCTTC.

This chain joins TRBV6-5 and TRBJ2-7; 10 nucleotides align to TRBD1. Trimming removed 2 bases from V and 0 bases from J; junction bases left unmatched: 1. The germline V gene has CDR1 MNHEY and CDR2 SVGAGI. CDR3 length: 15 residues. The chain's CDR3 is CASSYRDRGSYEQYF. Here the CDR3 DNA reads TGTGCCAGCAGTTACCGGGACAGGGGCTCCTACGAGCAGTACTTC.

The V call is TRBV6-1, the J call TRBJ1-3, with D unclear. The germline V gene encodes CDR1 MNHNS and CDR2 SASEGT. V was pared by 1 base and J by 4 bases, with 11 bases between. The CDR3 spans 15 residues. The CDR3 sequence: CASSEEVAGGNTIYF. The CDR3 DNA follows: TGTGCCAGCAGTGAAGAGGTCGCAGGAGGAAACACCATATATTTT.